Listed here is a single T cell receptor (beta chain). The authors' processing: It was from reference gene primer amplification that nucleated cell counts were estimated. Only in-frame clones appear in the TCRdb table, and some are missing; sequencing was by immunoSEQ multiplex PCR. The V and J calls and the clone size are those of that table, but D and trimming were determined from the DNA. The data hold approximately 440,000 clones, with 88% observed a single time. The Seattle patients joined while their infection was active and were tracked longitudinally afterward. The data originate from a study of blood T cell repertoires in COVID-19. About the research overall: Spain, Italy and the United States supplied samples that represented acute and convalescent COVID-19.

The V gene's germline CDR1 is MGHRA and CDR2 YSYEKL. This CDR3 comprises 16 residues. V was clipped by 0 bases and J by 4 bases, with 15 bases between them. The source is a woman in her 50s with COVID-19, enrolled during active disease. The material sequenced was peripheral blood. The rearrangement links TRBV4-1 to TRBJ1-2, with D unresolved. CDR3 region: CASSQEFRQVLYGYTF. The CDR3 DNA reads as TGCGCCAGCAGCCAAGAATTCCGGCAGGTCCTCTATGGCTACACCTTC.